The next 21 T cell receptor beta chains were all read from a single sample in a study of tumor-infiltrating lymphocytes in primary liver carcinoma. Total RNA and DNA came together from approximately 20-30 mg of bulk tissue without cell sorting. Constant-region priming of roughly 490 ng total RNA yielded TCR beta cDNA. Library construction for TCR beta comprised three nested multiplex PCR rounds performed with slightly modified ARM-PCR. Two initial PCR rounds of about 10 cycles each paired TRBV1-TRBV30 forward primers with a C-beta reverse primer. TCRdb re-derived calls from the multiplex PCR reads in MiXCR, one entry per CDR3 protein. The data contain some 120,000 distinct CDR3 sequences, around 62% of them singletons. Input material: liver tumor tissue from sampling region 1. Stated subset: tumor region T1, superior pole. The receptors stem from an older woman with primary liver carcinoma and hepatitis B virus infection.

Concerning this clonotype itself: A read error may explain this, as a much larger clone is one base away. This likely comes from a read error, as the CDR3 has no conserved phenylalanine or tryptophan at its end. The chain links TRBV12-3 or TRBV12-4 to TRBJ1-5, with D unclear. The V end lost 4 bases, the J end lost 6 bases, and 13 bases lay between the germline ends. The CDR3 spans 14 residues. CDR3 DNA sequence: TGTGCCAGCAGTTGGAGGCAGGCGGGTCAGCCCCAGCATTGT. It encodes CASSWRQAGQPQHC.

About this clonotype: One end of the junction is discordant with germline, which a read error may explain. The chain joins TRBV7-8 to TRBJ1-2; TRBD1 agrees at 8 bases. The CDR3 is made up of 13 amino acids. Germline values: CDR1 SGHVS, CDR2 FQNEAQ. CDR3 sequence (DNA): TGTGCCAGCAGCTTAGCCAGGGGGCATGGCGACACCTTC. It yields the protein CASSLARGHGDTF.

A note on this clonotype: At one of its ends the junction is not consistent with the germline gene, which may arise from a read error. The chain carries TRBV12-3 or TRBV12-4 and TRBJ2-2, with 7 bases matching TRBD1. The CDR3 consists of 14 residues. The CDR3 region has the DNA TGTGTCAGCAGGCTCAGGGGGAGCACCGGGGAGCTGTTTTTT. This codes for CVSRLRGSTGELFF.

V gene TRBV5-1 combines with J gene TRBJ2-1, with D perhaps matching TRBD1 (6 bases). Germline values: CDR1 SGHRS, CDR2 YFSETQ. The CDR3 is 18 amino acids. V lost 3 bases and J lost 4, with 23 bases in between. The CDR3 DNA reads as TGCGCCAGCAGCTCGAGCCCCCGGGACACCTCACCTTACAATGAGCAGTTCTTC. Protein: CASSSSPRDTSPYNEQFF.

As for this clonotype: Being one base from a much bigger clone, this may be a read error. The chain combines TRBV6-2 or TRBV6-3 with TRBJ1-5; the D gene is possibly TRBD1 (6 bases). Per germline, CDR1 MNHEY and CDR2 SVGEGT. Trimming stripped 4 bases from V and 5 bases from J, with 15 bases between. The CDR3 extends over 15 amino acids. CDR3 loop: CASSSRQEWDQPQHF. Written as DNA, the CDR3 is TGTGCCAGCAGTTCACGACAGGAATGGGATCAGCCCCAGCATTTT.

This clonotype was found a few times. A much more abundant neighbour one base away suggests this may be a read error. CDR3 sequence (DNA): TGCGGCGTCCTGGGCTCTGGGGCCAACGTCCTGACTTTC. The encoded protein is CGVLGSGANVLTF. This chain links TRBV29-1 with TRBJ2-6; D gene uncertain. CDR1 is SQVTM, CDR2 ANQGSEA, per germline. CDR3 length equals 13 residues.

This clonotype was counted between two and nine times. V is TRBV5-1 and J is TRBJ1-1; D not resolved. The CDR3 has 13 residues. V lost 0 bases, J lost 0 bases, and 3 bases lay in between. Germline values: CDR1 SGHRS, CDR2 YFSETQ. CDR3 sequence: CASSLEVNTEAFF. The DNA for the CDR3 is TGCGCCAGCAGCTTGGAGGTGAACACTGAAGCTTTCTTT. The full variable domain, with the rest looked up from reference TRBV5-1 and TRBJ1-1, is KAGVTQTPRYLIKTRGQQVTLSCSPISGHRSVSWYQQTPGQGLQFLFEYFSETQRNKGNFPGRFSGRQFSNSRSEMNVSTLELGDSALYLCASSLEVNTEAFFGQGTRLTVV.

As for this clonotype: A junction boundary mismatches the germline segment, possibly from a read error. This chain links TRBV6-5 with TRBJ2-1; 9 bases line up with TRBD2. The germline V gene encodes CDR1 MNHEY and CDR2 SVGAGI. This CDR3 has 16 residues. The CDR3 bases are TGTACCAGCAGGGAGACTAGCGGTAGCCGTGGGAATGAGCAGTTCTTC. It is translated as CTSRETSGSRGNEQFF.

This clonotype showed up just a few times. V and J are TRBV19 and TRBJ1-5; no definite D call. There are 17 residues in the CDR3. The V end lost 1 base, the J end lost 0 bases, and 13 bases lay between the germline ends. Per germline, CDR1 LNHDA and CDR2 SQIVND (reference sequence). CDR3 sequence reads: CASSIGAGAHSNQPQHF. The CDR3 DNA sequence: TGTGCCAGTAGTATAGGTGCCGGCGCGCATAGCAATCAGCCCCAGCATTTT.

This clonotype appeared a few times. CDR3 loop: CASSFGTAGFGGYTF. The CDR3 DNA sequence: TGTGCCAGCAGCTTCGGGACTGCGGGGTTTGGCGGCTACACCTTC. The J gene is TRBJ1-2, the V gene TRBV7-8; possible D gene TRBD1, 5 bases. The ends were cut back, 3 bases at V and 8 bases at J, with 19 bases in the middle. The V gene's germline CDR1 is SGHVS and CDR2 FQNEAQ. The CDR3 is 15 residues long.

Notes on this clonotype: This could be a read error, since a much larger clone is one nucleotide away. J is TRBJ2-1 and V is TRBV10-2; perhaps TRBD2 as D (5 bases). CDR3 length: 15 amino acids. Germline V gene sequence: CDR1 WSHSY, CDR2 SAAADI. As DNA, the CDR3 is TGCGCCAGTGCCACGGGGATAAGCGCCTACAATGAGCATTTCTTC. Its translation is CASATGISAYNEHFF.

As for this clonotype: Its ends do not fully match the called genes, so a read error is possible. The V and J genes are TRBV20-1 and TRBJ2-1; possibly TRBD1 or TRBD2 for D (5 bases each). Germline V lookup: CDR1 DFQATT, CDR2 SNEGSKA (reference sequence). The CDR3 is 15 residues long. CDR3 sequence: CSAGPFSLGENELFF. The DNA for the CDR3 is TGCAGTGCGGGACCTTTCTCTCTGGGGGAGAATGAGCTGTTCTTC.

As for this clonotype: A much larger clone lies a single base off, so this may be a read error. The chain uses TRBV6-2 or TRBV6-3 and TRBJ1-3; no definite D call. Germline V CDR1 and CDR2: MNHEY, SVGEGT. V gave up 6 bases and J gave up 0 bases, with 12 bases separating them. The CDR3 is 15 amino acids. As DNA, the CDR3 is TGTGCCAGCAGCCGACGACCGAGCTCTGGAAACACCATATATTTT. Its protein is CASSRRPSSGNTIYF.

J is TRBJ2-7 and V is TRBV28, with a weak D call TRBD1 (6 bases). The CDR3 loop spans 16 amino acids. Germline V CDR1 and CDR2: MDHEN, SYDVKM. The ends were cut back, 5 bases at V and 0 bases at J, with 17 bases in the middle. CDR3 nucleotides: TGTGCCAGCAGTCCGCCGGGACAACTTAACTCCTACGAGCAGTACTTC. It yields the protein CASSPPGQLNSYEQYF.

For this clonotype: It may be a read error: a sequence one base away is much more abundant. The rearrangement joins TRBV4-1 to TRBJ2-6, with D maybe TRBD1 (5 bases). Germline V gives CDR1 MGHRA, CDR2 YSYEKL. This CDR3 has 18 amino acids. The chain's CDR3 is CASSQLDLLPSGANVLSF. CDR3 bases: TGCGCCAGCAGCCAGCTGGACCTGCTCCCCTCTGGGGCCAACGTCCTGAGTTTC.

This clonotype appeared once. One base away lies a much larger clone, so this may be a sequencing read error. The chain employs TRBV6-6 and TRBJ1-6; TRBD1 aligns across 9 bases. Germline V gene lookup returns CDR1 MNHNY and CDR2 SVGAGI (reference sequence). Germline trimming cut 6 bases from V and 9 bases from J; bases unmatched to any gene: 12. This CDR3 region has 16 residues. In DNA form, the CDR3 reads TGTGCCAGCAGAAGGCCACAGGGGGCCCATAGTTCACCCCTCCACTTT. It codes for CASRRPQGAHSSPLHF.

The CDR3 loop reads CASIPGILAQEAFF. CDR3 coding DNA: TGTGCCAGCATCCCCGGTATTTTGGCACAAGAAGCTTTCTTT. The chain carries TRBV11-2 and TRBJ1-1; no reliable D call. V dropped 7 bases and J dropped 8 bases, with 20 bases sitting between them. The CDR3 runs 14 residues. Germline CDR1 SGHAT, CDR2 FQNNGV.

Concerning this clonotype: One junction end disagrees with the germline gene, perhaps due to a read error. This chain joins TRBV28 and TRBJ1-5; D remains unclear. The CDR3 runs to 13 residues. Germline V gives CDR1 MDHEN, CDR2 SYDVKM. The CDR3 protein is CAGRQNPIQPKHF. CDR3 sequence (DNA): TGTGCCGGCAGACAAAATCCAATTCAGCCCAAGCATTTT. The variable domain in full, completed from reference TRBV28 and TRBJ1-5, reads DVKVTQSSRYLVKRTGEKVFLECVQDMDHENMFWYRQDPGLGLRLIYFSYDVKMKEKGDIPEGYSVSREKKERFSLILESASTNQTSMYLCAGRQNPIQPKHFGDGTRLSIL.

This clonotype was recorded many times. This rearrangement joins TRBV4-1 to TRBJ1-4; the match to TRBD1 covers 7 bases. Looked up from germline, CDR1 is MGHRA and CDR2 is YSYEKL. The CDR3 loop spans 14 amino acids. Trimming cost V 5 bases and J 8 bases; bases outside gene matches: 8. CDR3 DNA sequence: TGCGCCAGCAGCTCGACAGGGACACAAGAAAAACTGTTTTTT. Its translation: CASSSTGTQEKLFF.

The rearrangement uses TRBV7-9 and TRBJ1-2, with 11 bases fitting TRBD1. The CDR3 extends over 16 amino acids. Unmatched junction bases numbered 8, after V lost 2 bases and J lost 6 bases. Germline V gene sequence: CDR1 SEHNR, CDR2 FQNEAQ (reference sequence). CDR3 protein: CASSLTGTGGRDGYTF. The CDR3 DNA is TGTGCCAGCAGCTTAACCGGGACAGGGGGAAGGGATGGCTACACCTTC. The whole variable domain, remainder taken from reference TRBV7-9 and TRBJ1-2, is DTGVSQNPRHKITKRGQNVTFRCDPISEHNRLYWYRQTLGQGPEFLTYFQNEAQLEKSRLLSDRFSAERPKGSFSTLEIQRTEQGDSAMYLCASSLTGTGGRDGYTFGSGTRLTVV.

This clonotype has more than one count but fewer than ten. The gene calls are TRBV28 and TRBJ2-5; D is unclear. CDR3 length equals 13 residues. Germline loops: CDR1 MDHEN, CDR2 SYDVKM. The V gene lost 1 base and the J gene lost 8 bases, with 11 bases spanning the gap. CDR3 residues: CASSLFNPRTQYF. The DNA for the CDR3 is TGTGCCAGCAGTTTATTCAACCCGAGAACCCAGTACTTC.